A selection of T cell receptor beta chains follows, all from one sample in a study of blood T cell repertoires in COVID-19. Data came from immunoSEQ multiplex PCR; TCRdb stores just in-frame clones and leaves some out. The sample consists of about 250,000 clones, 88% of them appearing once. The specimen sequenced was PBMCs or T cells enriched from blood (not recorded which). The receptor source for this set is a woman in her 40s who had been exposed to COVID-19. Each CDR3 is given with its conserved first and last residue. The D gene is left open where the match is weak. Clone sizes are given selectively: once, few, many, or a class where the clone is expanded.

cdr3_nt: TGTGCCAGCAGCCAACTTAGAAATGAAGCTTTCTTT; cdr3_aa: CASSQLRNEAFF; j_call: TRBJ1-1; v_call: TRBV14; clone_size: NA; d_call: NA
cdr3_nt: TGTGCCTGGAGTGGGGTAGCGGAGAGCTCCTACAATGAGCAGTTCTTC; cdr3_aa: CAWSGVAESSYNEQFF; j_call: TRBJ2-1; v_call: TRBV30; clone_size: many; d_call: NA
cdr3_nt: TGTGCCAGCAGTTTCGCAGGAGCCGGAGGTAGGGCTTCACCCCTCCACTTT; cdr3_aa: CASSFAGAGGRASPLHF; j_call: TRBJ1-6; v_call: TRBV28; clone_size: NA; d_call: NA
cdr3_nt: TGTGCCAGCAGCAACCAACAGGGGGCGGCAGATACGCAGTATTTT; cdr3_aa: CASSNQQGAADTQYF; j_call: TRBJ2-3; v_call: TRBV7-2; clone_size: NA; d_call: TRBD1
cdr3_nt: TGTGCCAGCAGCTTAGGGACAACAACTAATGAAAAACTGTTTTTT; cdr3_aa: CASSLGTTTNEKLFF; j_call: TRBJ1-4; v_call: TRBV11-3; clone_size: NA; d_call: NA
cdr3_nt: TGTGCCAGCAGTGAATACGGCGGAAACCTCCGGGATGAGCAGTTCTTC; cdr3_aa: CASSEYGGNLRDEQFF; j_call: TRBJ2-1; v_call: TRBV6-1; clone_size: many; d_call: NA
cdr3_nt: TGTGCCACCAGTGCCGAGGGATATGGCTACACCTTC; cdr3_aa: CATSAEGYGYTF; j_call: TRBJ1-2; v_call: TRBV24-1; clone_size: NA; d_call: NA
cdr3_nt: TGTGCCAGCAGCGCAACAGGGACGGGGTACGAGCAGTACTTC; cdr3_aa: CASSATGTGYEQYF; j_call: TRBJ2-7; v_call: TRBV9; clone_size: NA; d_call: NA
cdr3_nt: TGTGCCAGCAGACCACCATATACTGCTAACACTGAAGCTTTCTTT; cdr3_aa: CASRPPYTANTEAFF; j_call: TRBJ1-1; v_call: TRBV28; clone_size: NA; d_call: NA
cdr3_nt: TGTGCCTGGAACCTAGCGGGATTGCCCCCCTCGTTCTTC; cdr3_aa: CAWNLAGLPPSFF; j_call: TRBJ2-1; v_call: TRBV30; clone_size: NA; d_call: TRBD2
cdr3_nt: TGTGCCAGCAGTTCCGCCGGGACAGAGACTGAAGCTTTCTTT; cdr3_aa: CASSSAGTETEAFF; j_call: TRBJ1-1; v_call: TRBV27; clone_size: NA; d_call: TRBD1
cdr3_nt: TGTGCCAGCAGCTCCACCCCAGGGGGCGGGCTCGGTGACTATGGCTACACCTTC; cdr3_aa: CASSSTPGGGLGDYGYTF; j_call: TRBJ1-2; v_call: TRBV7-2; clone_size: NA; d_call: TRBD1
cdr3_nt: TGTGCCAGCAGCCAAGTTACTATAGGGACCGGGACAGGGGACTATGGCTACACCTTC; cdr3_aa: CASSQVTIGTGTGDYGYTF; j_call: TRBJ1-2; v_call: TRBV4-2; clone_size: NA; d_call: TRBD1
cdr3_nt: TGCGCCAGCAGCCAAACCCCGATGGGGACAGGGTTGGAAAAACTGTTTTTT; cdr3_aa: CASSQTPMGTGLEKLFF; j_call: TRBJ1-4; v_call: TRBV4-1; clone_size: NA; d_call: TRBD1
cdr3_nt: TGCGCCAGCAGCCAAGATAGGTGGCAGGGGGCAACTAATGAAAAACTGTTTTTT; cdr3_aa: CASSQDRWQGATNEKLFF; j_call: TRBJ1-4; v_call: TRBV4-1; clone_size: NA; d_call: TRBD1
cdr3_nt: TGTGCCACCAATATCGGGGGGGGGCCGGGAGATACGCAGTATTTT; cdr3_aa: CATNIGGGPGDTQYF; j_call: TRBJ2-3; v_call: TRBV13; clone_size: NA; d_call: TRBD2
cdr3_nt: TGTGCCAGCAGCGTAGGGGGACAGCTTGGGGCCAACGTCCTGACTTTC; cdr3_aa: CASSVGGQLGANVLTF; j_call: TRBJ2-6; v_call: TRBV9; clone_size: NA; d_call: TRBD1
cdr3_nt: TGTGCCAGCTCACCACCGGAGGTGGATCTCGGGGGGCAGTACTTC; cdr3_aa: CASSPPEVDLGGQYF; j_call: TRBJ2-7; v_call: TRBV18; clone_size: NA; d_call: NA
cdr3_nt: TGTGCTAGTGGTTTGGACCACAGGGCTACGCCCCCCTACAATGAGCAGTTCTTC; cdr3_aa: CASGLDHRATPPYNEQFF; j_call: TRBJ2-1; v_call: TRBV12-5; clone_size: NA; d_call: NA
cdr3_nt: TGTGCCAGCCGCTCGACAGGGGGCACTGAAGCTTTCTTT; cdr3_aa: CASRSTGGTEAFF; j_call: TRBJ1-1; v_call: TRBV11-3; clone_size: NA; d_call: TRBD1
cdr3_nt: TGTGCCAGCAGACCTCCGGGACAGGGGGGGTCTGGACTGTTTTTT; cdr3_aa: CASRPPGQGGSGLFF; j_call: TRBJ1-4; v_call: TRBV28; clone_size: NA; d_call: TRBD1
cdr3_nt: TGTGCCAGCAGCGTAGTACCCGGGGGAGACCCCTCTGGAAACACCATATATTTT; cdr3_aa: CASSVVPGGDPSGNTIYF; j_call: TRBJ1-3; v_call: TRBV9; clone_size: NA; d_call: NA
cdr3_nt: TGTGCCAGCAGCAAAGCGACTAGGGGACTGACATACAACAATGAGCAGTTCTTC; cdr3_aa: CASSKATRGLTYNNEQFF; j_call: TRBJ2-1; v_call: TRBV2; clone_size: NA; d_call: NA
cdr3_nt: TGTGCCAGCAGCACCCAGGGGTTTCTAGCCAAAAACATTCAGTACTTC; cdr3_aa: CASSTQGFLAKNIQYF; j_call: TRBJ2-4; v_call: TRBV7-9; clone_size: NA; d_call: NA
cdr3_nt: TGTGCCTGGAGTGTAGGACTAACGAACACTGAAGCTTTCTTT; cdr3_aa: CAWSVGLTNTEAFF; j_call: TRBJ1-1; v_call: TRBV30; clone_size: NA; d_call: NA
cdr3_nt: TGTGCCAGCAGTCTTGACGGGAGTACCTACAATGAGCAGTTCTTC; cdr3_aa: CASSLDGSTYNEQFF; j_call: TRBJ2-1; v_call: TRBV6-4; clone_size: NA; d_call: NA
cdr3_nt: TGTGCCAGCAGCCCACGGACAGGCGAGAACACTGAAGCTTTCTTT; cdr3_aa: CASSPRTGENTEAFF; j_call: TRBJ1-1; v_call: TRBV9; clone_size: NA; d_call: TRBD1
cdr3_nt: TGTGCCAGCAGCCAAGGACAGGGGGCGGGTGGCTACACCTTC; cdr3_aa: CASSQGQGAGGYTF; j_call: TRBJ1-2; v_call: TRBV3-1/TRBV3-2; clone_size: NA; d_call: TRBD1
cdr3_nt: TGTGCCAGCAGTTACGGGGCCCTCACAGATACGCAGTATTTT; cdr3_aa: CASSYGALTDTQYF; j_call: TRBJ2-3; v_call: TRBV6-2/TRBV6-3; clone_size: NA; d_call: NA
cdr3_nt: TGTGCCAGCAGCTCCGGGCGGGTCTCCTACAATGAGCAGTTCTTC; cdr3_aa: CASSSGRVSYNEQFF; j_call: TRBJ2-1; v_call: TRBV7-8; clone_size: NA; d_call: NA
cdr3_nt: TGCGCCAGCAGCCAAGTCGAACAGGGCGGTTATTCACCCCTCCACTTT; cdr3_aa: CASSQVEQGGYSPLHF; j_call: TRBJ1-6; v_call: TRBV4-3; clone_size: NA; d_call: NA
cdr3_nt: TGTGCCAGCAGTTTTTCTGGAGAGTATCAGCCCCAGCATTTT; cdr3_aa: CASSFSGEYQPQHF; j_call: TRBJ1-5; v_call: TRBV28; clone_size: NA; d_call: NA
cdr3_nt: TGTGCCAGCAGTTTAGGAGCCAACCGGGAGCTGTTTTTT; cdr3_aa: CASSLGANRELFF; j_call: TRBJ2-2; v_call: TRBV12-3/TRBV12-4; clone_size: NA; d_call: NA
cdr3_nt: TGTGCCAGCAGCCCCAGTTTAGCGTACAATGAGCAGTTCTTC; cdr3_aa: CASSPSLAYNEQFF; j_call: TRBJ2-1; v_call: TRBV3-1/TRBV3-2; clone_size: NA; d_call: NA
cdr3_nt: TGTGCCAGCAGTATCTCGGGGGGTACGAACACTGAAGCTTTCTTT; cdr3_aa: CASSISGGTNTEAFF; j_call: TRBJ1-1; v_call: TRBV6-2/TRBV6-3; clone_size: NA; d_call: NA
cdr3_nt: TGTGCCAGCAGAGCGGCAGGCCGCTCGTTCTTC; cdr3_aa: CASRAAGRSFF; j_call: TRBJ2-1; v_call: TRBV25-1; clone_size: NA; d_call: NA
cdr3_nt: TGTGCCAGCAGCTGGGGACTAGCGGGAATCGCCTACGAGCAGTACTTC; cdr3_aa: CASSWGLAGIAYEQYF; j_call: TRBJ2-7; v_call: TRBV7-2; clone_size: NA; d_call: TRBD2
cdr3_nt: TGTGCCAGCAAGGGTAACAGGGGGAGGAATCAGCCCCAGCATTTT; cdr3_aa: CASKGNRGRNQPQHF; j_call: TRBJ1-5; v_call: TRBV6-6; clone_size: NA; d_call: TRBD1
cdr3_nt: TGTGCCAGCTTGCGGGAGGGCCGCGAGACCCAGTACTTC; cdr3_aa: CASLREGRETQYF; j_call: TRBJ2-5; v_call: TRBV6-5; clone_size: NA; d_call: TRBD2
cdr3_nt: TGTGCCAGCAGCTCCATCGGAGGAACGGGGAATGCCAAAAACATTCAGTACTTC; cdr3_aa: CASSSIGGTGNAKNIQYF; j_call: TRBJ2-4; v_call: TRBV7-9; clone_size: NA; d_call: NA
cdr3_nt: TGTGCCAGCTTCTCGTTGCGGACAGGGGGGACTGAAGCTTTCTTT; cdr3_aa: CASFSLRTGGTEAFF; j_call: TRBJ1-1; v_call: TRBV27; clone_size: NA; d_call: TRBD1
cdr3_nt: TGTGCCAACGGACAGGGTCCTGGAAACACCATATATTTT; cdr3_aa: CANGQGPGNTIYF; j_call: TRBJ1-3; v_call: TRBV18; clone_size: NA; d_call: TRBD1
cdr3_nt: TGTGCCACCAGTGGCCGCACAGGGGGCGAGGGAGGGACCCAGTACTTC; cdr3_aa: CATSGRTGGEGGTQYF; j_call: TRBJ2-5; v_call: TRBV24-1; clone_size: NA; d_call: TRBD1
cdr3_nt: TGTGCCAGCAATTCGCAGGCAGGTTTCTATGGCTACACCTTC; cdr3_aa: CASNSQAGFYGYTF; j_call: TRBJ1-2; v_call: TRBV2; clone_size: NA; d_call: NA
cdr3_nt: TGCAGCGTTGGATTGCCGGGACTCTGGAATGAAAAACTGTTTTTT; cdr3_aa: CSVGLPGLWNEKLFF; j_call: TRBJ1-4; v_call: TRBV29-1; clone_size: NA; d_call: NA
cdr3_nt: TGTGCCAGCAGCCCGAGACAAGGGACAGGGTCTTTTGGAAACGCCATATATTTT; cdr3_aa: CASSPRQGTGSFGNAIYF; j_call: TRBJ1-3; v_call: TRBV28; clone_size: NA; d_call: TRBD1
cdr3_nt: TGTGCCAGCAGGGAATCTAGTCAGCCCCAGCATTTT; cdr3_aa: CASRESSQPQHF; j_call: TRBJ1-5; v_call: TRBV28; clone_size: NA; d_call: NA
cdr3_nt: TGTGCCAGCAGCTTGAGACAGGATAATGAAAAACTGTTTTTT; cdr3_aa: CASSLRQDNEKLFF; j_call: TRBJ1-4; v_call: TRBV5-5; clone_size: NA; d_call: NA
cdr3_nt: TGTGCCAGCAGTCCGCCGTTGGGGGGGTTGGTTTCACCCCTCCACTTT; cdr3_aa: CASSPPLGGLVSPLHF; j_call: TRBJ1-6; v_call: TRBV28; clone_size: once; d_call: NA
cdr3_nt: TGTGCCAGCAGCTTGCATTCAGGGTCCTACGAGCAGTACTTC; cdr3_aa: CASSLHSGSYEQYF; j_call: TRBJ2-7; v_call: TRBV5-5; clone_size: once; d_call: NA
cdr3_nt: TGTGCCAGCAGCCTTACAGGGGGGAGATATGGCTACACCTTC; cdr3_aa: CASSLTGGRYGYTF; j_call: TRBJ1-2; v_call: TRBV28; clone_size: NA; d_call: TRBD1
cdr3_nt: TGTGCCAGCAGACCCGGACAGGAGAACACTGAAGCTTTCTTT; cdr3_aa: CASRPGQENTEAFF; j_call: TRBJ1-1; v_call: TRBV2; clone_size: NA; d_call: TRBD1
cdr3_nt: TGTGCCAGCAGCTTCCAAGCGGGGGGGCCCCTTGAGCAGTTCTTC; cdr3_aa: CASSFQAGGPLEQFF; j_call: TRBJ2-1; v_call: TRBV7-2; clone_size: NA; d_call: TRBD2
cdr3_nt: TGCGCCAGCACCCCCGGGGAGAGCACAGATACGCAGTATTTT; cdr3_aa: CASTPGESTDTQYF; j_call: TRBJ2-3; v_call: TRBV5-1; clone_size: NA; d_call: NA
cdr3_nt: TGTGCCAGCAGCCCCGAGGGCCGTCCGGGGGAGCAGTTCTTC; cdr3_aa: CASSPEGRPGEQFF; j_call: TRBJ2-1; v_call: TRBV7-3; clone_size: NA; d_call: NA
cdr3_nt: TGTGCCAGCAGCTTAGAGCCTATGAACACTGAAGCTTTCTTT; cdr3_aa: CASSLEPMNTEAFF; j_call: TRBJ1-1; v_call: TRBV11-1; clone_size: once; d_call: NA
cdr3_nt: TGTGCCAGCAGCTTAGAGTTAGCGGGGGGGCAAGCCTCCTACGAGCAGTACTTC; cdr3_aa: CASSLELAGGQASYEQYF; j_call: TRBJ2-7; v_call: TRBV7-2; clone_size: NA; d_call: TRBD2
cdr3_nt: TGTGCCAGTAGTATAATGACAGGAAACTATGGCTACACCTTC; cdr3_aa: CASSIMTGNYGYTF; j_call: TRBJ1-2; v_call: TRBV19; clone_size: NA; d_call: NA
cdr3_nt: TGTGCCAGCAGTAATGGGCAACTCTCTGGAAACACCATATATTTT; cdr3_aa: CASSNGQLSGNTIYF; j_call: TRBJ1-3; v_call: TRBV2; clone_size: NA; d_call: NA